This TCR beta chain was identified during a study of shared clonotypes between healthy human individuals. Study overall: Plates per donor: three CD4 naive, three CD4 memory, two CD8 naive, one CD8 memory. Overall study findings and caveats: Among donors, sharing of clonotypes was expected to be affected by sequencing depth. Though the depth was large, rarefaction showed that sorted-subset sequencing was incomplete.

With respect to this clone: No antigen is known for it.

CDR3 size: 15 residues. The germline CDR1 and CDR2 sequences are SEHNR and FQNEAQ (reference sequence). V lost 1 base and J lost 4, with 12 bases in between. The table came from immunoSEQ multiplex PCR; TCRdb's copy has only in-frame clones and leaves some out. The sample includes more than 2,000,000 clones, about 92% seen only once; the top ten take about 0.13%. The sample comprised naive CD4+ T cells sorted from blood. Regarding subset: CD45RA+ positively selected. The TCR was taken from a young man in good health. The rearrangement links TRBV7-9 to TRBJ2-3, with D possibly TRBD1 on 5 matching bases. Here the CDR3 reads CASSLELQVADTQYF. CDR3 nucleotide sequence: TGTGCCAGCAGCTTAGAACTACAGGTCGCAGATACGCAGTATTTT.